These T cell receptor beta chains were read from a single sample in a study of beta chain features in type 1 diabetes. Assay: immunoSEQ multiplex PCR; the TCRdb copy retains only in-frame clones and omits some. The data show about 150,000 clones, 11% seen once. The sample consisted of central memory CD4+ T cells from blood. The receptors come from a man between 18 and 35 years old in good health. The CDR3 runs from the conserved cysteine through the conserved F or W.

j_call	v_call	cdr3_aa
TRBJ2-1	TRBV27	CASSFPKGSYNEQFF
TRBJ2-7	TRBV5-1	CASSFRASGEQYF
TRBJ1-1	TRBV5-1	CASSLGKPNTEAFF
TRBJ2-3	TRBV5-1	CASSFGTFGTDTQYF
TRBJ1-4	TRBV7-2	CASSSKTGQGGGKLFF
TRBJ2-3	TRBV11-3	CASSLSVGGPDTQYF
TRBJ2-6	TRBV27	CASGRVGANVLTF
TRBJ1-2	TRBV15	CATSSDPAGYGYTF
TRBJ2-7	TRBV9	CASSVAPSGGEQYF
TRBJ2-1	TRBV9	CASSLNPTGNEQFF
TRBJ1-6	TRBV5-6	CASSLNREGSPLHF
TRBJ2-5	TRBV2	CASSAQGQGQETQYF
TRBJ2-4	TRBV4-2	CASSLSTRGTNIQYF
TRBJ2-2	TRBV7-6	CASSPGRGSVAGELFF
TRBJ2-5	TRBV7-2	CASSPGTSGETQYF
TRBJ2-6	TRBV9	CASSHRVGANVLTF